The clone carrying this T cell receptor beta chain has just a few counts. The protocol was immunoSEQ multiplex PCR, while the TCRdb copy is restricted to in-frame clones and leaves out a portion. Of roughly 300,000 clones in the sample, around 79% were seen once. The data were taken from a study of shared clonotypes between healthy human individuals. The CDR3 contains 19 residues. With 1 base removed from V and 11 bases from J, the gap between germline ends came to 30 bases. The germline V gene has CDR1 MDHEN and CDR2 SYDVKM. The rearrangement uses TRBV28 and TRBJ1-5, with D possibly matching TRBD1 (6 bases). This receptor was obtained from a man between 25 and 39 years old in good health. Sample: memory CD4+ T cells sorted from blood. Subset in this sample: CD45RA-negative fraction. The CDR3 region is CASSLFYSVGGVKSRAQHF. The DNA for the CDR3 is TGTGCCAGCAGTTTATTCTATTCTGTGGGGGGCGTTAAGTCAAGGGCCCAGCATTTT.